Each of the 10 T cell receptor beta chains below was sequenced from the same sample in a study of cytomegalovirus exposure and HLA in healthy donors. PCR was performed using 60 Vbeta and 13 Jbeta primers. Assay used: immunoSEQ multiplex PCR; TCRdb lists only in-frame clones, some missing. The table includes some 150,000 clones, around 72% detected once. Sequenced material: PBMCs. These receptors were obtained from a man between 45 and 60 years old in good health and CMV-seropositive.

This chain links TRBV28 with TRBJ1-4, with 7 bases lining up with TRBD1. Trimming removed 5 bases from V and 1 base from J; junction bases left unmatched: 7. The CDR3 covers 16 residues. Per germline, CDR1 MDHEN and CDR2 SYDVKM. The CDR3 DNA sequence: TGTGCCAGCAGTAGAGGGACAGCCGTAACTAATGAAAAACTGTTTTTT. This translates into CASSRGTAVTNEKLFF.

The CDR3 DNA is TGTGCCAGCAGCTTAGAAAAGCTAAGAGGGTATTCACCCCTCCACTTT. Residues: CASSLEKLRGYSPLHF. The chain has TRBV7-2 and TRBJ1-6; D unresolved. The CDR3 spans 16 residues. Germline CDR1 and CDR2: SGHTA and FQGNSA. The V and J ends lost 1 base and 8 bases respectively, with 15 bases between them.

The DNA for the CDR3 is TGCGCCAGCAGCTTAGGCCCCCCACTAGCGGGGGTTGGTGTGTATTTT. This translates into CASSLGPPLAGVGVYF. V is TRBV5-1 and J is TRBJ2-3, with 11 bases matching TRBD2. Germline lookup yields CDR1 SGHRS and CDR2 YFSETQ. Losses at the gene ends were 2 bases for V and 14 bases for J; bases not matched to a gene: 16. This CDR3 spans 16 amino acids.

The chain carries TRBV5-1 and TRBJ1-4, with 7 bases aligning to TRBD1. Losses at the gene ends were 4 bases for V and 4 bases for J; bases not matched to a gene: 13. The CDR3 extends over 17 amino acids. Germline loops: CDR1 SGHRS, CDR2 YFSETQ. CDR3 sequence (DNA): TGCGCCAGCAGCCGCTCCTTAACCGGGACAGTTAATGAAAAACTGTTTTTT. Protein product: CASSRSLTGTVNEKLFF.

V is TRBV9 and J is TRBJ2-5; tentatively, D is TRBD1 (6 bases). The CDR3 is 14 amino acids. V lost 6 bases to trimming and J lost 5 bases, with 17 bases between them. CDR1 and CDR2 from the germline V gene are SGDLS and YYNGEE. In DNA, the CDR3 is TGTGCCAGCAACCCGTCAGGGGTGGGGGAGACCCAGTACTTC. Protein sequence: CASNPSGVGETQYF. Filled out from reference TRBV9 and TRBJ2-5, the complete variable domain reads DSGVTQTPKHLITATGQRVTLRCSPRSGDLSVYWYQQSLDQGLQFLIQYYNGEERAKGNILERFSAQQFPDLHSELNLSSLELGDSALYFCASNPSGVGETQYFGPGTRLLVL.

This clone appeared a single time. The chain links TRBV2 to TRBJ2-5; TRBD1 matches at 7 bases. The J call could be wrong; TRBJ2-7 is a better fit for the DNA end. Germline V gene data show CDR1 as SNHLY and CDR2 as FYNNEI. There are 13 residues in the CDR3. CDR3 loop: CASSGSRGREQYF. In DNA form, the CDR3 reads TGTGCCAGCAGTGGCTCGAGGGGGCGCGAGCAGTACTTC.

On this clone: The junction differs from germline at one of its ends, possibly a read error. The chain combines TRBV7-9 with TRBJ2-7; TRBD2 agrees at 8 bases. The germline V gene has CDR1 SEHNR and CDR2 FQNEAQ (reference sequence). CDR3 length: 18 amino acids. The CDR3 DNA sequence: TGTTCCAGCAGCTTAGAAGGGTTCTACGGGACTAGCTCCTACGAGCAGTACTTC. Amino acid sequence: CSSSLEGFYGTSSYEQYF.

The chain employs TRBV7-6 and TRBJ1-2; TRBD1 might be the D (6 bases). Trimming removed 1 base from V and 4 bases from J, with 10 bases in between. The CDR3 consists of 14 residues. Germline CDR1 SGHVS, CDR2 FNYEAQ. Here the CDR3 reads CASSLGTAGYGYTF. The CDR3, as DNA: TGTGCCAGCAGCTTAGGGACAGCTGGCTATGGCTACACCTTC.

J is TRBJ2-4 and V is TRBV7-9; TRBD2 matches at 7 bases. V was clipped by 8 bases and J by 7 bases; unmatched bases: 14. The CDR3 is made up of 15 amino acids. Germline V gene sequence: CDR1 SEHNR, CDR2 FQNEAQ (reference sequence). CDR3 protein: CASAGDQPRRNIQYF. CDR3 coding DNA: TGTGCCAGCGCGGGGGATCAACCTCGTAGGAACATTCAGTACTTC.

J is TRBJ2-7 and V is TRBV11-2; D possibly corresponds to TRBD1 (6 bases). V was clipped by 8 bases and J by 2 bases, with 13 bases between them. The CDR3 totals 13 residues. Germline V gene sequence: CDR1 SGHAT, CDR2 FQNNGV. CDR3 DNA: TGTGCCAGCGGACAGAGGAGGACCTACGAGCAGTACTTC. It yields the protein CASGQRRTYEQYF.